These T cell receptor beta chains were read from a single sample in a study of blood T cell repertoires in COVID-19. Assay: immunoSEQ multiplex PCR; the TCRdb copy retains only in-frame clones and omits some. The sample consists of about 150,000 clones, around 85% of them appearing once. Sequenced: PBMCs or T cells enriched from blood (not recorded which). Receptors originate from a woman between 40 and 50 years old who had recovered from COVID-19. Each CDR3 is given with its conserved first and last residue. Each record gives: J gene, CDR3 length, clone size, D gene, V gene, CDR3 DNA, CDR3 protein. The D gene is left open where the match is weak. Only part of the rows carry a size: once, few, many, or a class if the clone is expanded.

TRBJ1-6 | 14 | NA | NA | TRBV5-1 | TGCGCCAGCAGCTTGGTCGCAGGGAATTCACCCCTCCACTTT | CASSLVAGNSPLHF
TRBJ1-5 | 18 | NA | TRBD1 | TRBV6-6 | TGTGCCAGCAGTCCCATTATGGGACAGAAAAGGTCCAAGGGGCCCCAGCATTTT | CASSPIMGQKRSKGPQHF
TRBJ2-3 | 17 | NA | TRBD2 | TRBV29-1 | TGCAGCGTTGAAGATTGGGGACGGGGACTAGCCTCAGATACGCAGTATTTT | CSVEDWGRGLASDTQYF
TRBJ2-7 | 16 | NA | TRBD2 | TRBV19 | TGTGCCAGTAGTCCCTCCGTTAGCGGGGGGGCCTCCGAGCAGTACTTC | CASSPSVSGGASEQYF
TRBJ2-7 | 12 | NA | NA | TRBV2 | TGTGCCAGCAGGGGAGGACACTACGAGCAGTACTTC | CASRGGHYEQYF
TRBJ2-7 | 13 | NA | NA | TRBV7-9 | TGTGCCAGCAGCTTAGTGATAGCAGCCGAGCAGTACTTC | CASSLVIAAEQYF
TRBJ1-4 | 14 | NA | TRBD1 | TRBV30 | TGTGCCTGGAGCCGTCCCGGGACAGGGGAAAAACTGTTTTTT | CAWSRPGTGEKLFF
TRBJ2-7 | 15 | NA | TRBD2 | TRBV3-1/TRBV3-2 | TGTGCCAGCAGCCAACTAGCGGGAGGTCCCTACGAGCAGTACTTC | CASSQLAGGPYEQYF
TRBJ1-4 | 15 | NA | TRBD1 | TRBV2 | TGTGCCAGCAGTGAAAGGGACAGTCTTAATGAAAAACTGTTTTTT | CASSERDSLNEKLFF
TRBJ2-7 | 15 | NA | TRBD2 | TRBV2 | TGTGCGAGGAGTGGTGGGCGGGAGAGCTCCTACGAGCAGTACTTC | CARSGGRESSYEQYF
TRBJ2-3 | 17 | NA | NA | TRBV3-1/TRBV3-2 | TGTGCCAGCACCCCAGGGGCGGCTGGCGGACTCACAGATACGCAGTATTTT | CASTPGAAGGLTDTQYF
TRBJ2-2 | 18 | once | TRBD1 | TRBV4-1 | TGCGCCAGCAGCCAAGAAGGACAGGGGACCCTAAACACCGGGGAGCTGTTTTTT | CASSQEGQGTLNTGELFF
TRBJ2-5 | 15 | NA | TRBD2 | TRBV9 | TGTGCCAGCAGCGTCCGAGCGGGGGGTAAAGAGACCCAGTACTTC | CASSVRAGGKETQYF
TRBJ1-2 | 12 | NA | NA | TRBV7-9 | TGTGCCAGCAGCTCTACCGCGGGGGGCGACACCTTC | CASSSTAGGDTF
TRBJ1-2 | 15 | NA | TRBD1 | TRBV7-6 | TGTGCCAGCAGCTTAGGACAGGGTCCCTATTATGGCTACACCTTC | CASSLGQGPYYGYTF
TRBJ1-5 | 14 | NA | NA | TRBV19 | TGTGCCAGTAGGCCGGTAGGGGGCAATCAGCCCCAGCATTTT | CASRPVGGNQPQHF
TRBJ1-2 | 13 | NA | NA | TRBV7-2 | TGTGCCAGCAGCCCAGACAGAAACTATGGCTACACCTTC | CASSPDRNYGYTF
TRBJ1-3 | 14 | NA | NA | TRBV15 | TGTGCCACCAGCAGACCCGGCTCTGGAAACACCATATATTTT | CATSRPGSGNTIYF
TRBJ1-1 | 18 | NA | TRBD1 | TRBV4-1 | TGCGCCAGCAGCCACGGATTGAGAACAGGGGGTGAGGAGCGGTCGGCTTTCTTT | CASSHGLRTGGEERSAFF
TRBJ1-1 | 15 | few | TRBD1 | TRBV3-1/TRBV3-2 | TGTGCCAGCAGCCACTCGGGACAGATGAACACTGAAGCTTTCTTT | CASSHSGQMNTEAFF
TRBJ1-5 | 14 | once | NA | TRBV19 | TGTGCCAGTAGTAGCGAAATTAGCAATCAGCCCCAGCATTTT | CASSSEISNQPQHF
TRBJ1-5 | 14 | NA | NA | TRBV7-8 | TGTGCCAGCAGCTTAGGGTTCGGGAATCAGCCCCAGCATTTT | CASSLGFGNQPQHF
TRBJ1-1 | 13 | NA | TRBD1 | TRBV5-1 | TGCGCCAGCAGCTGGACAGGAGCGACTGAAGCTTTCTTT | CASSWTGATEAFF
TRBJ2-2 | 16 | NA | NA | TRBV11-2 | TGTGCCAGCAGCTTAGGGAGGCGGGAGAACACCGGGGAGCTGTTTTTT | CASSLGRRENTGELFF
TRBJ1-1 | 14 | NA | NA | TRBV5-8 | TGTGCCAGCAGCTTGTACAGGGCGAACACTGAAGCTTTCTTT | CASSLYRANTEAFF
TRBJ2-2 | 16 | NA | TRBD2 | TRBV29-1 | TGCAGCGCCAAGTCCGGGACTAGCGGGAGTACCGGGGAGCTGTTTTTT | CSAKSGTSGSTGELFF
TRBJ2-7 | 15 | NA | NA | TRBV13 | TGTGCCAGCAGCTTAGGAGGGGAGGCCGTCTACGAGCAGTACTTC | CASSLGGEAVYEQYF
TRBJ2-1 | 13 | NA | NA | TRBV5-1 | TGCGCCAGCAGAGAGGACCAGGGCAATGAGCAGTTCTTC | CASREDQGNEQFF
TRBJ1-3 | 15 | NA | NA | TRBV19 | TGTGCCAGTAGTATCACGTCCTACTCTGGAAACACCATATATTTT | CASSITSYSGNTIYF
TRBJ1-6 | 16 | NA | TRBD1 | TRBV10-1 | TGCGCCAGCAGTGTGGGACCCGGACAGGATAATTCACCCCTCCACTTT | CASSVGPGQDNSPLHF
TRBJ1-2 | 18 | NA | TRBD1 | TRBV18 | TGTGCCAGCTCACCAGTCGCGGGACAGGGGGCGTCCAACTATGGCTACACCTTC | CASSPVAGQGASNYGYTF
TRBJ1-5 | 17 | NA | NA | TRBV2 | TGTGCCAGCAGTGAAGACAGGGCGGGTTGGGGCAATCAGCCCCAGCATTTT | CASSEDRAGWGNQPQHF
TRBJ2-3 | 16 | NA | TRBD1 | TRBV9 | TGTGCCAGCAGCGTAGACAGACAGGGGGCAGGAGATACGCAGTATTTT | CASSVDRQGAGDTQYF
TRBJ2-1 | 17 | few | TRBD1 | TRBV5-1 | TGCGCCAGCAGCTCCCGAGTGACAGGGTCTACCTACAATGAGCAGTTCTTC | CASSSRVTGSTYNEQFF
TRBJ1-2 | 14 | many | TRBD1 | TRBV5-1 | TGCGCCAGCAGCTCCGGACAGGGTGAATATGGCTACACCTTC | CASSSGQGEYGYTF
TRBJ1-2 | 16 | NA | TRBD1 | TRBV19 | TGTGCCAGTAGTTCTGACAGGGGGCGAACGGCGTATGGCTACACCTTC | CASSSDRGRTAYGYTF
TRBJ1-1 | 12 | few | NA | TRBV19 | TGTGCCAGTAGTATAACAGGGCGTGGGGCTTTCTTT | CASSITGRGAFF
TRBJ1-1 | 14 | NA | TRBD1 | TRBV7-2 | TGTGCCAGCACTATGGGACAGGGTGATTCTGAAGCTTTCTTT | CASTMGQGDSEAFF
TRBJ2-5 | 15 | NA | TRBD2 | TRBV5-6 | TGTGCCAGCGGTGGACTAGCGGGAGCCTCCGAGACCCAGTACTTC | CASGGLAGASETQYF
TRBJ1-1 | 12 | NA | TRBD1 | TRBV29-1 | TGCAGCGTGGGACAGCCGAACACTGAAGCTTTCTTT | CSVGQPNTEAFF
TRBJ1-1 | 15 | NA | NA | TRBV7-2 | TGTGCCAGCAGCTCCTACGGGGGTGGGAACACTGAAGCTTTCTTT | CASSSYGGGNTEAFF
TRBJ1-2 | 14 | NA | TRBD1 | TRBV19 | TGTGCCAGTACCACAGGGGGGACGGACTATGGCTACACCTTC | CASTTGGTDYGYTF
TRBJ1-3 | 15 | once | NA | TRBV30 | TGTGCCTGGAGTGTTCGAGGGACTGGAGGAAACACCATATATTTT | CAWSVRGTGGNTIYF
TRBJ2-1 | 12 | NA | TRBD2 | TRBV5-1 | TGCGCCAGCAGTTTTAGCGGGATTGAGCAGTTCTTC | CASSFSGIEQFF
TRBJ2-1 | 15 | once | NA | TRBV30 | TGTGCCTGGAGCGGTCCGGGGGGCGCCTACAATGAGCAGTTCTTC | CAWSGPGGAYNEQFF
TRBJ1-1 | 13 | NA | TRBD1 | TRBV18 | TGTGCCAGCTCACCGACTGACAGGGCTGAAGCTTTCTTT | CASSPTDRAEAFF
TRBJ2-1 | 13 | once | NA | TRBV2 | TGTGCCAGCAGTGTACTCCCCTACAATGAGCAGTTCTTC | CASSVLPYNEQFF
TRBJ1-1 | 14 | NA | TRBD1 | TRBV29-1 | TGCAGCGGCGTTATACAGGGGGGGGCCACTGAAGCTTTCTTT | CSGVIQGGATEAFF
TRBJ1-1 | 13 | NA | TRBD1 | TRBV7-9 | TGTGCCAGCAGCTCACAGGGGAGGACTGAAGCTTTCTTT | CASSSQGRTEAFF
TRBJ1-2 | 12 | once | TRBD1 | TRBV5-5 | TGTGCCAGCAGTCGGGACAGGGTAGTGAATCTCTTC | CASSRDRVVNLF
TRBJ2-2 | 16 | NA | TRBD2 | TRBV5-6 | TGTGCCAGCAGCCTGGGGCTAGCGGGGGTTCCCGGGGAGCTGTTTTTT | CASSLGLAGVPGELFF
TRBJ2-7 | 14 | once | NA | TRBV18 | TGTGCCAGCTCACCACCCGGGGGAAAGGGCGAGCAGTACTTC | CASSPPGGKGEQYF
TRBJ2-5 | 14 | once | NA | TRBV11-2 | TGTGCCAGCAGCTCCTTTGCGGCCGCGGAGACCCAGTACTTC | CASSSFAAAETQYF
TRBJ1-6 | 15 | NA | NA | TRBV9 | TGTGCCAGCAGCGTGAGGAGTGGGAGGGATTCACCCCTCCACTTT | CASSVRSGRDSPLHF
TRBJ1-1 | 16 | NA | NA | TRBV5-1 | TGCGCCAGCAGCTTGGGCCCTCAGGGGTCGAACACTGAAGCTTTCTTT | CASSLGPQGSNTEAFF
TRBJ1-6 | 14 | once | TRBD1 | TRBV2 | TGTGCCAGCAAAAGGACAGGGACAGGTTCACCCCTCCACTTT | CASKRTGTGSPLHF
TRBJ2-7 | 12 | once | NA | TRBV7-8 | TGTGCCAGCAGCTTTTACAACTACGAGCAGTACTTC | CASSFYNYEQYF